This TCR beta chain was identified during a study of T cell changes during pregnancy in multiple sclerosis. CDR3 length: 14 amino acids. The germline CDR1 and CDR2 sequences are SGHVS and FQNEAQ. The J segment lost 4 bases and the V segment lost 1 base, leaving 2 bases of the junction unmatched. Some clones are missing from TCRdb's copy, which holds only in-frame ones; the method was immunoSEQ multiplex PCR. Of fewer than 50,000 clones listed, about 90% are singletons. The chain is built from TRBV7-8 and TRBJ2-7, with 9 bases that match TRBD1. The sequences come from CD8+ T cells from peripheral blood mononuclear cells, collected in the first trimester of pregnancy. This TCR came from a female donor with multiple sclerosis, enrolled in a pregnancy study. CDR3 in amino acids: CASSLVQGAYEQYF. The CDR3 nucleotides are TGTGCCAGCAGCTTAGTACAGGGGGCTTACGAGCAGTACTTC. Using reference TRBV7-8 and TRBJ2-7 for the parts outside the CDR3, the full variable domain is GAGVSQSPRYKVAKRGQDVALRCDPISGHVSLFWYQQALGQGPEFLTYFQNEAQLDKSGLPSDRFFAERPEGSVSTLKIQRTQQEDSAVYLCASSLVQGAYEQYFGPGTRLTVT.